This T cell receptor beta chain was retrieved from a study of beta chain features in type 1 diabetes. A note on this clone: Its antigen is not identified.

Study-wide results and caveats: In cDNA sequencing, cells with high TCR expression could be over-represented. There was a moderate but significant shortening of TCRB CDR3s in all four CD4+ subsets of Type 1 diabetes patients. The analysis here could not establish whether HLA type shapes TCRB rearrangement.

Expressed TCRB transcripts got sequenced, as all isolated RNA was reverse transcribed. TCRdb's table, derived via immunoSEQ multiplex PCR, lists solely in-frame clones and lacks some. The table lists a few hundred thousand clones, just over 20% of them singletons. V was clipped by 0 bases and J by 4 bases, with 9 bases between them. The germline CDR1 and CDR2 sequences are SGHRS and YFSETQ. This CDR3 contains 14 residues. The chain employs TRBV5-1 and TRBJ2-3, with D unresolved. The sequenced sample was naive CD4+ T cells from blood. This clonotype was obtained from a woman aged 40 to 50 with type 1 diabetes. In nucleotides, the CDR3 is TGCGCCAGCAGCTTGGGACTGGATTCAGATACGCAGTATTTT. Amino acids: CASSLGLDSDTQYF.